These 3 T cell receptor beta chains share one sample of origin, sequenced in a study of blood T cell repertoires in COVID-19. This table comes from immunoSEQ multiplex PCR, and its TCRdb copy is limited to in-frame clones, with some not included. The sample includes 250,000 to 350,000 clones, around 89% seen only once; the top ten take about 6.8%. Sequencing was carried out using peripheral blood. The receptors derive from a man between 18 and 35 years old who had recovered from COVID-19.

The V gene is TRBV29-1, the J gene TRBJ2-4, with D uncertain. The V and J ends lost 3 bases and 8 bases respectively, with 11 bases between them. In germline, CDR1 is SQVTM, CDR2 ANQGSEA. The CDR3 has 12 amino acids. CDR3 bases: TGCAGCGTTGAGTCCCCGCCAGACATTCAGTACTTC. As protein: CSVESPPDIQYF.

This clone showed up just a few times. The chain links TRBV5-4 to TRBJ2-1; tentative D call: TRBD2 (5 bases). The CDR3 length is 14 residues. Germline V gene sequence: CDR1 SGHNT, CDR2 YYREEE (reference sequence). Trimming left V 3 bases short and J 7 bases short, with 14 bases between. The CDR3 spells CASSSPSGLNEQFF. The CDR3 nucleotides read TGTGCCAGCAGCTCCCCCTCGGGGTTGAATGAGCAGTTCTTC.

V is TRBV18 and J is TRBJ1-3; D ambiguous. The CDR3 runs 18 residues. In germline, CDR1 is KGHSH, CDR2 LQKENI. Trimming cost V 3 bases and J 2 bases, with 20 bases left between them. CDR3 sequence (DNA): TGTGCCAGCTCACCTTCAAGTCTCGGAACCGGGACTGGAAACACCATATATTTT. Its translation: CASSPSSLGTGTGNTIYF.